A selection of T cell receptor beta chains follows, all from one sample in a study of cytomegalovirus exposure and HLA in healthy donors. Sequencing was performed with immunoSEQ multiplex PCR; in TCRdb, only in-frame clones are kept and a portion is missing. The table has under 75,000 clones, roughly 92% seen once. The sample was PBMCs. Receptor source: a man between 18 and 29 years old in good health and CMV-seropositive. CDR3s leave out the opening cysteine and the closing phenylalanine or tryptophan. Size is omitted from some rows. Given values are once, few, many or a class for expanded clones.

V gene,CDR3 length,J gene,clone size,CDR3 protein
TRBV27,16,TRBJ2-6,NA,ASSPRDSKSSGANVLT
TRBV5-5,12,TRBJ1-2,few,ASSLVPGAHGYT
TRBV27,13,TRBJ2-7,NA,ASSRPGQGRHEQY
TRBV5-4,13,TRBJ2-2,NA,ASSLGLADTGELF
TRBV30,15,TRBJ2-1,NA,AWSSLTGSPSYNEQF
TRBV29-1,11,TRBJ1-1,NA,SVGEGSLTEAF
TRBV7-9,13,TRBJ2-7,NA,ASSLVGTGTYEQY
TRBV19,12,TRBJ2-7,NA,ASSARQGPYEQY
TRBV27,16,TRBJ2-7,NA,ASSLTGEATPPTYEQY
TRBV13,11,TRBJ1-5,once,ASSLNLAQPQH
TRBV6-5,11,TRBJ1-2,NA,ASSYTGSGGYT
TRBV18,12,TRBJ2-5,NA,ASSRDRGKETQY
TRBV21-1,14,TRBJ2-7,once,ASSKGRRGGSYEQY
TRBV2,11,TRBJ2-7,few,ASSGGISYEQY
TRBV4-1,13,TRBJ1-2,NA,ASSQAAGSNYGYT
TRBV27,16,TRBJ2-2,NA,ASSFDPGTGGFGGELF
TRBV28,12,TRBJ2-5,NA,ASSSKSYWETQY
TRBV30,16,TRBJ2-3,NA,AWRALLTAGGYTDTQY
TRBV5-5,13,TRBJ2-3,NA,ASSLARGWTDTQY
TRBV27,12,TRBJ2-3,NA,AIRLAGPTDTQY
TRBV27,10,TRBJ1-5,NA,ASSPNNQPQH
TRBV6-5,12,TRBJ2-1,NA,ASSYSVGENEQF
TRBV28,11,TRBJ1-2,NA,ASTLRGVGGYT
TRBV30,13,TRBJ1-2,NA,AWILRGVVTYGYT
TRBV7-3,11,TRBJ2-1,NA,ASSSTAYNEQF
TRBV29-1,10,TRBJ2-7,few,SVEDLDRDQY
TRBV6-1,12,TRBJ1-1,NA,ASSEASSNTEAF
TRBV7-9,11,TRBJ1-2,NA,ASSPPRNYGYT